What follows are 26 T cell receptor beta chains derived from one specimen sequenced in a study of T cell repertoires in ileal Crohn's disease. Sequencing used immunoSEQ multiplex PCR; TCRdb keeps in-frame clones, though not all of them. The sample contains about 4,300 clones, about four fifths of which appear only once. Material for sequencing was ileal tissue. Receptor source: an adult with Crohn's disease.

This clone was counted a single time. J is TRBJ2-2 and V is TRBV19; TRBD1 is a possible D gene (6 bases). CDR3 length: 13 residues. V lost 7 bases and J lost 5, with 11 bases in between. Germline assignment: CDR1 LNHDA and CDR2 SQIVND (reference sequence). The CDR3 reads CASTGTTTGELFF. The CDR3 nucleotides are TGTGCCAGTACTGGGACAACAACCGGGGAGCTGTTTTTT. Variable domain in full (rest from reference TRBV19 and TRBJ2-2): DGGITQSPKYLFRKEGQNVTLSCEQNLNHDAMYWYRQDPGQGLRLIYYSQIVNDFQKGDIAEGYSVSREKKESFPLTVTSAQKNPTAFYLCASTGTTTGELFFGEGSRLTVL.

J is TRBJ1-2 and V is TRBV4-3; D may be TRBD1 (5 bases). The V gene lost 3 bases and the J gene lost 4 bases, with 12 bases spanning the gap. The CDR3 consists of 14 residues. From germline, CDR1 is LGHNA and CDR2 YSLEER. CDR3 DNA: TGCGCCAGCAGCCACAGACAGACAAGCTATGGCTACACCTTC. Translated: CASSHRQTSYGYTF.

The rearrangement links TRBV13 to TRBJ2-2, with TRBD2 identical over 8 bases. The CDR3 extends over 15 amino acids. The germline V gene encodes CDR1 PRHDT and CDR2 FYEKMQ (reference sequence). The ends lost 5 bases at V and 0 bases at J; junction bases unmatched: 2. CDR3 bases: TGTGCCAGCAGCCCGGGACTAGCGAACACCGGGGAGCTGTTTTTT. Encoded protein: CASSPGLANTGELFF.

The chain is built from TRBV28 and TRBJ2-1, with 7 bases that match TRBD2. CDR1 MDHEN and CDR2 SYDVKM come from the germline V gene. The CDR3 has 17 amino acids. The J segment lost 5 bases and the V segment lost 6 bases, leaving 16 bases of the junction unmatched. The CDR3 here is CASRQDSGSGMNNEQFF. The CDR3 nucleotides read TGTGCCAGCAGACAGGACTCGGGGAGCGGGATGAACAATGAGCAGTTCTTC.

The CDR3 DNA follows: TGTGCCAGCAGCCTATTTCCACCTAGGACTAGCGGGGGGGATACGCAGTATTTT. It encodes CASSLFPPRTSGGDTQYF. V usage is TRBV7-9 and J usage is TRBJ2-3, with 14 positions matching TRBD2. The CDR3 length is 18 residues. Germline lookup yields CDR1 SEHNR and CDR2 FQNEAQ (reference sequence). The J segment lost 6 bases and the V segment lost 5 bases, leaving 13 bases of the junction unmatched.

The V gene is TRBV2, the J gene TRBJ1-5, with TRBD1 matching 8 bases. Germline V gene sequence: CDR1 SNHLY, CDR2 FYNNEI. V dropped 2 bases and J dropped 3; count of bases not matched to a gene: 3. CDR3 length equals 15 residues. The CDR3 sequence: CASSERTGLNQPQHF. CDR3 DNA: TGTGCCAGCAGTGAAAGGACAGGGCTCAATCAGCCCCAGCATTTT.

The V call is TRBV9, the J call TRBJ1-4; D call uncertain. Germline CDR1 and CDR2: SGDLS and YYNGEE. The CDR3 has 15 amino acids. The V end was cut by 0 bases, the J end by 3 bases, with 9 bases between. CDR3: CASSVGPGANEKLFF. CDR3 DNA sequence: TGTGCCAGCAGCGTAGGTCCGGGAGCTAATGAAAAACTGTTTTTT.

The rearrangement uses TRBV4-3 and TRBJ2-3; 13 bases fit TRBD2. CDR1 and CDR2 from the germline V gene are LGHNA and YSLEER. This CDR3 is built from 16 residues. Trimming cost V 0 bases and J 4 bases; bases outside gene matches: 1. CDR3 in DNA: TGCGCCAGCAGCCAAGAACTAGCGGGGGGGCCAGATACGCAGTATTTT. Translation gives CASSQELAGGPDTQYF.

The V gene is TRBV7-8, the J gene TRBJ2-2, with D hard to call. The CDR3 runs to 14 residues. Trimming removed 5 bases from V and 5 bases from J, with 12 bases in between. Germline CDR1 reads SGHVS; CDR2 reads FQNEAQ. CDR3 sequence reads: CASSPFTRTGELFF. In DNA, the CDR3 is TGTGCCAGCAGCCCGTTTACAAGAACCGGGGAGCTGTTTTTT.

Regarding this clone: The sample has other DNA sequences that encode this CDR3 too. The gene calls are TRBV19 and TRBJ2-7, with 9 bases that match TRBD2. Germline CDR1 is LNHDA and CDR2 is SQIVND (reference sequence). Trimming took 3 bases from V and 1 from J; bases not matched to a gene: 4. This CDR3 spans 15 amino acids. Here the CDR3 DNA reads TGTGCCAGTAGTATCGGGCTAGCGGGGTCCTACGAGCAGTACTTC. This translates into CASSIGLAGSYEQYF.

This sequence joins TRBV5-1 and TRBJ2-7; 7 bases are shared with TRBD1. Germline V lookup: CDR1 SGHRS, CDR2 YFSETQ. The CDR3 covers 14 residues. Losses at the gene ends were 4 bases for V and 1 base for J; bases not matched to a gene: 5. CDR3: CASSPLTGSYEQYF. The CDR3 coding sequence is TGCGCCAGCAGCCCCCTGACAGGGTCCTACGAGCAGTACTTC.

The chain employs TRBV19 and TRBJ1-5, with 7 bases aligning to TRBD1. The CDR3 length is 14 residues. The junction had 3 bases not matched to a gene; V was cut back by 5 bases and J by 2 bases. Germline V gene data show CDR1 as LNHDA and CDR2 as SQIVND (reference sequence). The CDR3 DNA follows: TGTGCCAGTAGTGGTACAGGGGGCAATCAGCCCCAGCATTTT. Protein product: CASSGTGGNQPQHF.

The V call is TRBV2, the J call TRBJ1-5; tentative D call: TRBD1 (5 bases). The CDR3 contains 13 residues. Germline loops: CDR1 SNHLY, CDR2 FYNNEI. V gave up 8 bases and J gave up 2 bases, with 10 bases separating them. The CDR3 nucleotides read TGTGCCAGCGGCGGGGCGCGCAATCAGCCCCAGCATTTT. This translates into CASGGARNQPQHF. The full variable domain, with the rest looked up from reference TRBV2 and TRBJ1-5, is EPEVTQTPSHQVTQMGQEVILRCVPISNHLYFYWYRQILGQKVEFLVSFYNNEISEKSEIFDDQFSVERPDGSNFTLKIRSTKLEDSAMYFCASGGARNQPQHFGDGTRLSIL.

V is TRBV18 and J is TRBJ1-4; D remains ambiguous. Trimming took 5 bases from V and 4 from J, leaving 11 bases between them. CDR3 size: 14 residues. Per germline, CDR1 KGHSH and CDR2 LQKENI. The CDR3: CASSDRVLNEKLFF. The CDR3 nucleotides are TGTGCCAGCTCAGACCGGGTCCTTAATGAAAAACTGTTTTTT. Supplemented by reference TRBV18 and TRBJ1-4, the full variable domain reads NAGVMQNPRHLVRRRGQEARLRCSPMKGHSHVYWYRQLPEEGLKFMVYLQKENIIDESGMPKERFSAEFPKEGPSILRIQQVVRGDSAAYFCASSDRVLNEKLFFGSGTQLSVL.

This chain joins TRBV5-6 and TRBJ1-5; D is ambiguous. The CDR3 is 15 amino acids. Trimming took 4 bases from V and 4 from J, leaving 15 bases between them. CDR1 is SGHDT, CDR2 YYEEEE, per germline. This CDR3 is CASSPGSGSNQPQHF. In DNA, the CDR3 is TGTGCCAGCAGCCCTGGTTCGGGTTCTAATCAGCCCCAGCATTTT.

The V gene is TRBV30, the J gene TRBJ2-3; 9 bases agree with TRBD1. Trimming removed 1 base from V and 5 bases from J; junction bases left unmatched: 10. Germline loops: CDR1 GTSNPN, CDR2 SVGIG (reference sequence). This CDR3 region has 16 residues. The CDR3 region has the DNA TGTGCCTGGAGTGCCCCTCACAGGGGGCAAGTAGATACGCAGTATTTT. Encoded protein: CAWSAPHRGQVDTQYF.

The rearrangement links TRBV27 to TRBJ2-7; 9 nucleotides align to TRBD2. V was pared by 3 bases and J by 7 bases, with 7 bases of the junction left unmatched. Germline V gives CDR1 MNHEY, CDR2 SMNVEV (reference sequence). The CDR3 is made up of 14 amino acids. The CDR3 loop is CASSLAGGPREQYF. CDR3 in DNA: TGTGCCAGCAGTTTGGCGGGAGGGCCCAGGGAGCAGTACTTC.

V and J are TRBV30 and TRBJ1-2, with 10 bases fitting TRBD1. V gave up 2 bases and J gave up 7 bases; unmatched junction bases: 4. The CDR3 is 13 residues long. Per the germline V gene, CDR1 is GTSNPN and CDR2 is SVGIG (reference sequence). CDR3 bases: TGTGCCTGGAGTCGACAGGGGGCGGCTGGCTACACCTTC. This codes for CAWSRQGAAGYTF.

This clone was detected only once. The chain has TRBV7-9 and TRBJ1-5, with TRBD1 as a possible D gene (6 bases). The germline V gene has CDR1 SEHNR and CDR2 FQNEAQ (reference sequence). The CDR3 covers 14 residues. V lost 4 bases to trimming and J lost 6 bases, with 13 bases between them. This chain's CDR3 is CASSSSGASQPQHF. In DNA, the CDR3 is TGTGCCAGCAGCTCGTCAGGGGCTAGTCAGCCCCAGCATTTT.

This clone has a handful of counts. V usage is TRBV7-9 and J usage is TRBJ1-5, with 8 bases aligning to TRBD1. From germline, CDR1 is SEHNR and CDR2 FQNEAQ (reference sequence). Losses at the gene ends were 4 bases for V and 3 bases for J; bases not matched to a gene: 2. CDR3 length equals 14 residues. The CDR3 region has the DNA TGTGCCAGCAGCTGGGGACAGGTCAATCAGCCCCAGCATTTT. Translated: CASSWGQVNQPQHF.

The J gene is TRBJ1-3, the V gene TRBV7-2; the D gene is possibly TRBD1 (6 bases). V gave up 3 bases and J gave up 4 bases, with 13 bases separating them. CDR1 SGHTA and CDR2 FQGNSA come from the germline V gene. The CDR3 is made up of 15 amino acids. CDR3 amino acids: CASSFYSGQGNTIYF. DNA of the CDR3: TGTGCCAGCAGCTTTTATTCCGGACAGGGAAACACCATATATTTT.

The sample holds one count of this clone. The chain has TRBV18 and TRBJ2-2; D uncertain. Germline CDR1 and CDR2: KGHSH and LQKENI. There are 18 residues in the CDR3. Trimming shortened V by 3 bases and J by 2 bases, and 19 bases separated the two germline ends. The CDR3 region is CASSPPNSIRQNTGELFF. For the CDR3, the DNA is TGTGCCAGCTCACCGCCCAATTCCATCAGGCAAAACACCGGGGAGCTGTTTTTT.

The V gene is TRBV27, the J gene TRBJ1-3; D unclear. V shed 3 bases and J shed 0 bases, with 12 bases lying between them. This CDR3 has 16 amino acids. The germline gives CDR1 MNHEY, CDR2 SMNVEV (reference sequence). In nucleotides, the CDR3 is TGTGCCAGCAGTTTTTCCGGAGTGAGCTCTGGAAACACCATATATTTT. It codes for CASSFSGVSSGNTIYF.

The chain carries TRBV19 and TRBJ2-2; the D gene is possibly TRBD2 (5 bases). CDR3 length equals 15 residues. CDR1 and CDR2 from the germline V gene are LNHDA and SQIVND (reference sequence). The V end was cut by 7 bases, the J end by 6 bases, with 18 bases between. The CDR3, as DNA: TGTGCCAGTAATCAGCCCGGACTTGGGGCCGGGGAGCTGTTTTTT. Its translation is CASNQPGLGAGELFF.

The genes are TRBV19 and TRBJ1-1; 10 bases map to TRBD1. The CDR3 contains 16 residues. CDR1 is LNHDA, CDR2 SQIVND, per germline (reference sequence). V was pared by 3 bases and J by 2 bases, with 6 bases of the junction left unmatched. The CDR3 bases are TGTGCCAGTAGTATCCTTGGACAGGGGGAAAACACTGAAGCTTTCTTT. Amino acids: CASSILGQGENTEAFF. Using reference TRBV19 and TRBJ1-1 for the parts outside the CDR3, the full variable domain is DGGITQSPKYLFRKEGQNVTLSCEQNLNHDAMYWYRQDPGQGLRLIYYSQIVNDFQKGDIAEGYSVSREKKESFPLTVTSAQKNPTAFYLCASSILGQGENTEAFFGQGTRLTVV.

The rearrangement joins TRBV10-3 to TRBJ1-4; possible D gene TRBD1, 6 bases. V dropped 8 bases and J dropped 5 bases, with 12 bases sitting between them. CDR3 length: 13 residues. CDR1 and CDR2 from the germline V gene are ENHRY and SYGVKD. CDR3: CAISGTWNEKLFF. CDR3 sequence (DNA): TGTGCCATCTCGGGGACATGGAATGAAAAACTGTTTTTT.